This TCR beta chain is from a study of T cell responses to AZD1222 COVID-19 vaccine. Using immunoSEQ multiplex PCR, the repertoire was profiled, and TCRdb retains in-frame clones only, with some absent. This table holds 160,000 or so clones, less than 90% found once. The germline V gene encodes CDR1 SGHTA and CDR2 FQGNSA. This CDR3 has 16 amino acids. V was shortened by 0 bases and J by 0 bases, with 12 bases between the two germline ends. The chain combines TRBV7-2 with TRBJ2-7; D ambiguous. The sample in question was peripheral blood, obtained after recovery from COVID-19. The sequence was obtained from an adult who had recovered from COVID-19. This CDR3 is CASSLAISAPSYEQYF. The CDR3 DNA is TGTGCCAGCAGCTTAGCGATTAGTGCCCCCTCCTACGAGCAGTACTTC.